This TCR beta chain came from a study of control samples from healthy donors and cancer patients. This clone was seen a single time. CDR3 size: 13 residues. Trimming stripped 0 bases from V and 9 bases from J, with 10 bases between. Germline loops: CDR1 SGDLS, CDR2 YYNGEE. Method: immunoSEQ multiplex PCR; TCRdb's copy keeps in-frame clones and lacks some. Of around 140,000 clones listed, approximately 90% were seen once; the top ten hold about 2.5%. This sequence originates from a man in his forties in good health. The rearrangement joins TRBV9 to TRBJ1-5; no firm D call. What was sequenced was blood. The CDR3 sequence is CASSVVPSGPQHF. The CDR3, as DNA: TGTGCCAGCAGCGTAGTACCTTCGGGGCCCCAGCATTTT.